The sequence of this T cell receptor beta chain was determined in a study of T cell responses to AZD1222 COVID-19 vaccine. Points from the study as a whole: The study identified only six AZD1222 recipients as seropositive at baseline. Spike-specific TCR breadth and depth both grew after two AZD1222 doses.

On this clone itself: Its antigen is still unknown.

The assay was immunoSEQ multiplex PCR, and TCRdb's table has in-frame clones only and misses some. The table shows 200,000 to 250,000 clones, with about 94% occurring only once. The J segment lost 1 base and the V segment lost 6 bases, leaving 5 bases of the junction unmatched. CDR1 SNHLY and CDR2 FYNNEI come from the germline V gene. This CDR3 region has 16 residues. The source of this sequence is an adult who received the MenACWY meningococcal vaccine as a control. Sequenced here: peripheral blood, sampled 28 days after the second dose of the MenACWY control vaccine. The chain combines TRBV2 with TRBJ2-3; 12 bases are shared with TRBD2. CDR3 sequence reads: CASRLAGGRGTDTQYF. The CDR3 nucleotides are TGTGCCAGCAGGCTAGCGGGGGGGCGTGGCACAGATACGCAGTATTTT.